This T cell receptor beta chain originates from a study of blood T cell repertoires in COVID-19. Assay used: immunoSEQ multiplex PCR; TCRdb lists only in-frame clones, some missing. The profile shows about 250,000 clones, over 65% of them singletons. V lost 3 bases and J lost 0, with 24 bases in between. The CDR3 length is 20 residues. CDR1 LGHDT and CDR2 YNNKEL come from the germline V gene (reference sequence). The source material was peripheral blood. This chain uses TRBV3-1 (or the pseudogene TRBV3-2) with TRBJ1-5; D perhaps matches TRBD1 (6 bases). The clonotype originates from a woman of 80 years or more with acute or convalescent COVID-19. The CDR3 loop is CASSHQRHTPTGYSNQPQHF. The CDR3 bases are TGTGCCAGCAGCCACCAAAGGCACACTCCGACAGGCTATAGCAATCAGCCCCAGCATTTT.